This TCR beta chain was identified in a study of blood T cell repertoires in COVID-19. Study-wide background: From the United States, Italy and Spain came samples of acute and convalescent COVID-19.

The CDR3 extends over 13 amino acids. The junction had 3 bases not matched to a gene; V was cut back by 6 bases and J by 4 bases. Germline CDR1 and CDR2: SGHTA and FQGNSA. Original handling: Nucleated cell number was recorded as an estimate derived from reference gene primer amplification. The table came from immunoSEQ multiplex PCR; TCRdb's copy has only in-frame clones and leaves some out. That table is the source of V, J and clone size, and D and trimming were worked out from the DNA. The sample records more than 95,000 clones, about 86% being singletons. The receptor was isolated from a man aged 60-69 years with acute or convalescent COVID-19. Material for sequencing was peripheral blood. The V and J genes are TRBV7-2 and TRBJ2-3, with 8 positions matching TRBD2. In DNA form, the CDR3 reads TGTGCCAGCAGGGGGGGACTAGCAGATACGCAGTATTTT. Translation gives CASRGGLADTQYF.